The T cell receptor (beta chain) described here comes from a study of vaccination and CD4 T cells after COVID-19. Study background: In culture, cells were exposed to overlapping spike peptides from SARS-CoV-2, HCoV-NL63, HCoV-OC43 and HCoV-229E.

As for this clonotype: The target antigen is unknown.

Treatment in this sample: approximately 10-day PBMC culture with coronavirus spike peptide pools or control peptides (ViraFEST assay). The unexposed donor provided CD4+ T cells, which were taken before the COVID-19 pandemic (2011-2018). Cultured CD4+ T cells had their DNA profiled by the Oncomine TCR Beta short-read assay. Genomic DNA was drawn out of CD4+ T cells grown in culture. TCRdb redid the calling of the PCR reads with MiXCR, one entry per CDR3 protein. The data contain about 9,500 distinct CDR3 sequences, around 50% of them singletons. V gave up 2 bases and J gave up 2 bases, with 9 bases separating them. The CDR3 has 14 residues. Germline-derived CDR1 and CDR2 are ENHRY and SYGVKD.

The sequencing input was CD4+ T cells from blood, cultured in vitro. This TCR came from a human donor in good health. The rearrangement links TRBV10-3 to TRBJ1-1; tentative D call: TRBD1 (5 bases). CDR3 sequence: CAISETTENTEAFF. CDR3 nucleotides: TGTGCCATCAGTGAGACGACAGAAAACACTGAAGCTTTCTTT.